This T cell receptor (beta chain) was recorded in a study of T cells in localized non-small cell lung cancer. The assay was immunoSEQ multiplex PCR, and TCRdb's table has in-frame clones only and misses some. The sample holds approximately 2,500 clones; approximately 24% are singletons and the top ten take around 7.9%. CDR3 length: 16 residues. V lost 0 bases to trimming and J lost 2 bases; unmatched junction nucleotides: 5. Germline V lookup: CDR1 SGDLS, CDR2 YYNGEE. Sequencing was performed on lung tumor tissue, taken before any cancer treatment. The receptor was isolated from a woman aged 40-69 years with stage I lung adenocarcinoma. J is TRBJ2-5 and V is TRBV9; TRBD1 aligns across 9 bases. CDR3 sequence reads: CASSVATGQGQETQYF. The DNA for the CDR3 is TGTGCCAGCAGCGTAGCTACGGGACAGGGTCAAGAGACCCAGTACTTC.